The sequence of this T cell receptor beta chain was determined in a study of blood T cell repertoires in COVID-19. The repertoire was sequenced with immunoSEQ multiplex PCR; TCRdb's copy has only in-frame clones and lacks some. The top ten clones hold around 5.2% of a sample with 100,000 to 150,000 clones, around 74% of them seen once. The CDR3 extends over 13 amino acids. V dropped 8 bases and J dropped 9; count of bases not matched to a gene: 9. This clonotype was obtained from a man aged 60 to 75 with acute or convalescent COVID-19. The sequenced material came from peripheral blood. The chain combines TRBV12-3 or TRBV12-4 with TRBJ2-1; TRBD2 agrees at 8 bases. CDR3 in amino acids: CASGGLGPSEQFF. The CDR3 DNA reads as TGTGCCAGCGGGGGACTAGGTCCGTCTGAGCAGTTCTTC.